This T cell receptor beta chain was captured in a study of T cell repertoires in cytomegalovirus infection. Background on the study: The authors relied on CMV epitopes, both recently identified HLA-C-restricted and well-studied HLA-B-restricted. The public TCR beta signatures pointed to both CMV infection and matching HLA type.

In its sample, this clonotype was seen a few times. Its antigen is currently unknown. Broader study findings: Cumulative public TCR beta family frequency identified carriers of CMV plus the relevant HLA. The ex vivo response showed dominance by HLA-C-restricted CMV-specific TCR beta clonotypes.

TCRdb reanalysed the reads using MiXCR and keeps one entry per CDR3 protein. The profile covers about 700,000 distinct CDR3 sequences, with around a third appearing a single time and roughly 18% taken by the ten largest. Trimming shortened V by 1 base and J by 2 bases, and 15 bases separated the two germline ends. In germline, CDR1 is SGHTA, CDR2 FQGNSA. The length of the CDR3 is 17 residues. The V and J genes are TRBV7-2 and TRBJ2-1, with D possibly being TRBD1 (5 bases). The specimen comprised cultured PBMCs, sampled from culture after CMV antigen stimulation. This TCR was recovered from a human donor in good health (CMV status not recorded). Some clones in this sample may be carry-over from other donors' samples. The CDR3 DNA is TGTGCCAGCAGCTTAGTGGGCAGGGCCGACGCCTACAATGAGCAGTTCTTC. Translated, it gives CASSLVGRADAYNEQFF.